A selection of T cell receptor beta chains follows, all from one sample in a study of blood T cell repertoires in COVID-19. Produced via immunoSEQ multiplex PCR; TCRdb's table is partial and in-frame only. This table has roughly 210,000 clones, around 89% appearing once. Sequencing input: peripheral blood. The receptors shown here come from a man between 65 and 85 years old with acute or convalescent COVID-19. The CDR3 runs from the conserved cysteine through the conserved F or W. A D gene is named only where the DNA matches it firmly. The size entry is marked missing in some rows and otherwise reads once, few, many or a size class.

-,TRBV28,TRBD1,TRBJ2-1,CASLDEATGLNEQFF,TGTGCCAGCCTGGACGAAGCGACAGGGCTGAATGAGCAGTTCTTC
-,TRBV6-2/TRBV6-3,-,TRBJ1-6,CASSAAHSNSPLHF,TGTGCCAGCAGTGCGGCCCACTCAAATTCGCCCCTCCACTTT
-,TRBV7-8,-,TRBJ2-2,CASSPLAGRTGELFF,TGTGCCAGCAGCCCCCTCGCCGGTCGGACCGGGGAGCTGTTTTTT
-,TRBV12-3/TRBV12-4,TRBD2,TRBJ2-1,CASSRTSGEQFF,TGTGCCAGCAGCAGGACTAGCGGAGAGCAGTTCTTC
once,TRBV5-6,TRBD1,TRBJ2-1,CASSFRDRGYNEQFF,TGTGCCAGCAGCTTCCGGGACAGGGGCTACAATGAGCAGTTCTTC
-,TRBV18,TRBD1,TRBJ2-7,CASSQKQGSSSYEQYF,TGTGCCAGCTCCCAGAAACAGGGGTCCTCCTCCTACGAGCAGTACTTC
-,TRBV29-1,TRBD1,TRBJ2-7,CSARIGTAAYEQYF,TGCAGCGCTCGAATCGGGACAGCAGCCTACGAGCAGTACTTC
-,TRBV15,TRBD1,TRBJ2-3,CATSRDQGQKTF,TGTGCCACCAGCAGGGACCAGGGACAGAAAACTTTT
-,TRBV29-1,TRBD1,TRBJ2-7,CSVRRPGTGTFREQYF,TGCAGCGTTCGACGACCCGGGACAGGGACATTTCGCGAGCAGTACTTC
-,TRBV10-3,TRBD1,TRBJ2-7,CAISESIGPTGGSASYEQYF,TGTGCCATCAGTGAGTCGATTGGGCCGACAGGGGGCAGTGCGTCCTACGAGCAGTACTTC